This T cell receptor (beta chain) was identified during a study of shared clonotypes between healthy human individuals. Whole-study results and caveats: Around 4.7% was the fraction of naive CD4 clonotypes found shared across a few donors.

Sequencing was performed with immunoSEQ multiplex PCR; in TCRdb, only in-frame clones are kept and a portion is missing. The sample consists of 450,000 to 700,000 clones, nearly 97% of them appearing once. Naive CD8 cells, CD45RO-negative and positively selected for CCR7, excluded terminally differentiated effector memory CD45RA+ cells. The length of the CDR3 is 13 residues. Germline CDR1 SGDLS, CDR2 YYNGEE. V shed 0 bases and J shed 1 base, with 3 bases lying between them. With respect to this clone: Its matching antigen is unknown. Other nucleotide sequences from this sample produce the same CDR3.

Sequenced: naive CD8+ T cells sorted from blood. This TCR derives from a woman in her twenties or thirties in good health. V is TRBV9 and J is TRBJ2-3; D unresolved. This chain's CDR3 is CASSVGGTDTQYF. The CDR3 DNA reads as TGTGCCAGCAGCGTAGGGGGCACAGATACGCAGTATTTT.